One T cell receptor beta chain is described in this entry. The antigen is unknown. After constant-region reverse-primer amplification, full-length variable regions underwent semi-nested PCR with Nested Universal Primer A. MiXCR, applied by TCRdb to the 5' RACE reads, yields one record per CDR3 protein. The table records over 40,000 distinct CDR3 sequences, 20% to 25% of them present only once. Findings of the study overall: Tumor-infiltrating Treg TCR alpha and beta sequences overlapped most with tumor naive CD4+ T cells, then blood naive. In terms of TCR gene usage, tumor memory CD4+ T cells clustered together with blood and lymph node memory CD4+ cells, as well as with lymph node naive CD4+ cells.

After removal of 4 bases from V and 4 bases from J, the junction contained 9 bases not matched to a gene. Germline loops: CDR1 MGHRA, CDR2 YSYEKL. The CDR3 is 17 residues long. The sorted Tregs were CD4+CD25+CD127-/low cells. The clonotype comes from a female donor with breast cancer. The V and J genes are TRBV4-1 and TRBJ2-1, with 11 bases matching TRBD2. The sample was Tregs sorted from blood. The CDR3 nucleotides are TGCGCCAGCAGCCTTGGATTACTAGCGGGGGCTTACAATGAGCAGTTCTTC. Protein sequence: CASSLGLLAGAYNEQFF.